Described below is a single T cell receptor beta chain sequence and its context. After removal of 4 bases from V and 0 bases from J, the junction contained 5 bases not matched to a gene. This CDR3 contains 17 residues. Looked up from germline, CDR1 is LGHDT and CDR2 is YNNKEL (reference sequence). It was during active infection that Seattle patients were enrolled and then longitudinally followed. Under the authors' procedure: Amplification with reference gene primers provided the estimates of nucleated cell counts. The protocol was immunoSEQ multiplex PCR, while the TCRdb copy is restricted to in-frame clones and leaves out a portion. D and trimming come from the DNA, and the V and J calls and clone size come from that table. The table has 200,000 to 300,000 clones, roughly four fifths seen once. The data were obtained in a study of blood T cell repertoires in COVID-19. Study as a whole: Samples of COVID-19 (acute and convalescent) were obtained from the United States, Italy and Spain.

This receptor was identified in a woman of 80 years or more with COVID-19, enrolled during active disease. The sample comprised peripheral blood. The chain couples TRBV3-1 (or the pseudogene TRBV3-2) to TRBJ2-3; 12 bases agree with TRBD2. CDR3 DNA sequence: TGTGCCAGCAGCCCGGGACTAGCGGGTTCTAGCACAGATACGCAGTATTTT. Translation: CASSPGLAGSSTDTQYF.